The 13 T cell receptor beta chains given below trace back to one sample, sequenced in a study of shared clonotypes between healthy human individuals. Assay used: immunoSEQ multiplex PCR; TCRdb lists only in-frame clones, some missing. The sample records about half a million clones, about four fifths being singletons. The sequenced material came from PBMCs. The source of these receptors is a woman aged 35 to 49 in good health. Some clones in this sample may be carry-over from other donors' samples.

This clone is judged medium-sized. This chain joins TRBV11-2 and TRBJ2-1; D may correspond to TRBD1 or TRBD2 (5 bases each). The germline V and J ends were trimmed by 1 base and 0 bases, with 19 bases remaining between them. CDR1 is SGHAT, CDR2 FQNNGV, per germline. The CDR3 length is 19 residues. The CDR3 DNA follows: TGTGCCAGCAGCTTAGGAAGGAAACTGGTTGGGGGCTCCTACAATGAGCAGTTCTTC. Its protein product is CASSLGRKLVGGSYNEQFF.

Worth noting for this clone: This may come from a read error, since a much larger clone is one base off. The chain combines TRBV28 with TRBJ2-7; D gene ambiguous. The CDR3 sequence is 10 residues long. The germline CDR1 and CDR2 sequences are MDHEN and SYDVKM. V was shortened by 5 bases and J by 3 bases, with 2 bases between the two germline ends. CDR3 in amino acids: CASSLYEQYF. The DNA for the CDR3 is TGTGCCAGCAGTCTCTACGAGCAGTACTTC.

The rearrangement links TRBV2 to TRBJ2-1; 13 bases align to TRBD2. Per germline, CDR1 SNHLY and CDR2 FYNNEI. CDR3 length equals 16 residues. After removal of 6 bases from V and 5 bases from J, the junction contained 7 bases not matched to a gene. CDR3 sequence: CASSRRTSGGNNEQFF. The CDR3 DNA sequence: TGTGCCAGCAGCCGCAGGACTAGCGGGGGTAACAATGAGCAGTTCTTC.

V is TRBV4-1 and J is TRBJ1-1; 7 bases align to TRBD1. The CDR3 extends over 16 amino acids. CDR1 is MGHRA, CDR2 YSYEKL, per germline. V dropped 0 bases and J dropped 5; count of bases not matched to a gene: 9. The CDR3 nucleotides are TGCGCCAGCAGCCAAGATCGGTCAGGGGGAAGAACTGAAGCTTTCTTT. The encoded protein is CASSQDRSGGRTEAFF.

This chain uses TRBV19 with TRBJ2-7; a possible D gene is TRBD2 (6 bases). V was shortened by 5 bases and J by 2 bases, with 13 bases between the two germline ends. This CDR3 is 14 amino acids long. CDR1 is LNHDA, CDR2 SQIVND, per germline (reference sequence). CDR3 sequence reads: CASSQAGLTYEQYF. CDR3 sequence (DNA): TGTGCCAGTAGTCAAGCGGGCCTAACCTACGAGCAGTACTTC.

The chain joins TRBV28 to TRBJ2-2; TRBD1 aligns across 12 bases. The CDR3 spans 15 residues. V dropped 6 bases and J dropped 7; count of bases not matched to a gene: 6. Germline V gene data show CDR1 as MDHEN and CDR2 as SYDVKM. The DNA of the CDR3 is TGTGCCAGCAGGGGGACAGGGGGCGTTGGCGGGGAGCTGTTTTTT. Translated, it gives CASRGTGGVGGELFF.

This chain connects TRBV10-2 to TRBJ1-1, with no clear D. V gave up 0 bases and J gave up 0 bases, with 8 bases separating them. The germline V gene has CDR1 WSHSY and CDR2 SAAADI. CDR3 length: 15 residues. CDR3 coding DNA: TGCGCCAGCAGTGAGTCGACCAGAATGAACACTGAAGCTTTCTTT. Translated: CASSESTRMNTEAFF.

The chain has TRBV5-6 and TRBJ2-7; 7 bases are a match to TRBD2. The CDR3 is 14 amino acids. The germline gives CDR1 SGHDT, CDR2 YYEEEE. The V and J ends lost 0 bases and 5 bases, in that order; junction bases with no gene match: 5. Here the CDR3 reads CASSLVREGNEQYF. In DNA form, the CDR3 reads TGTGCCAGCAGCTTGGTCAGGGAGGGGAACGAGCAGTACTTC.

V is TRBV14 and J is TRBJ2-3, with D possibly TRBD2 on 6 matching bases. Trimming pared 1 base from V and 4 bases from J, leaving 12 bases between. The CDR3 runs 15 residues. CDR1 and CDR2 from the germline V gene are SGHDN and FVKESK. The CDR3 reads CASSQVRLGPDTQYF. The CDR3 nucleotides are TGTGCCAGCAGCCAAGTCCGACTAGGCCCAGATACGCAGTATTTT.

The chain links TRBV15 to TRBJ2-7, with TRBD2 identical over 9 bases. The CDR3 has 19 residues. CDR1 LNHNV and CDR2 YYDKDF come from the germline V gene (reference sequence). V dropped 3 bases and J dropped 3; count of bases not matched to a gene: 18. The CDR3 DNA sequence: TGTGCCACCAGCAGCGGACGCCGGGGACTAGCTCAAAACCGCTACGAGCAGTACTTC. Encoded protein: CATSSGRRGLAQNRYEQYF.

The rearrangement links TRBV9 to TRBJ2-5; 10 bases line up with TRBD2. The CDR3 runs to 16 residues. The junction had 11 bases not matched to a gene; V was cut back by 4 bases and J by 5 bases. Per the germline V gene, CDR1 is SGDLS and CDR2 is YYNGEE. The chain's CDR3 is CASSSRTSGGVETQYF. Here the CDR3 DNA reads TGTGCCAGCAGCTCCCGGACTAGCGGCGGAGTGGAGACCCAGTACTTC. Based on the CDR3 plus reference TRBV9 and TRBJ2-5, the full variable domain is DSGVTQTPKHLITATGQRVTLRCSPRSGDLSVYWYQQSLDQGLQFLIQYYNGEERAKGNILERFSAQQFPDLHSELNLSSLELGDSALYFCASSSRTSGGVETQYFGPGTRLLVL.

This clone occurred once. This chain links TRBV5-1 with TRBJ2-7; 7 bases fit TRBD1. Trimming at V came to 3 bases and at J to 0 bases, leaving 6 bases not matched to a gene. CDR3 length: 15 amino acids. The germline CDR1 and CDR2 sequences are SGHRS and YFSETQ. The CDR3 protein is CASSSSTGLSYEQYF. CDR3 DNA sequence: TGCGCCAGCAGCTCATCGACAGGGCTCTCCTACGAGCAGTACTTC.

CDR3 coding DNA: TGTGCCAGCTCACCACGAACAGGGGTTGAGCAGTTCTTC. This encodes CASSPRTGVEQFF. The J gene is TRBJ2-1, the V gene TRBV18; 7 bases align to TRBD1. This CDR3 comprises 13 residues. V was clipped by 1 base and J by 9 bases; unmatched bases: 3. From germline, CDR1 is KGHSH and CDR2 LQKENI.